Given below is one T cell receptor (beta chain) in context. The antigen is not known. This specimen comes from a study of Graves' ophthalmopathy and Graves' hyperthyroidism. Study observations and caveats: Clonotypes were expanded in thyroid at above 0.001 frequency, and most also appeared in blood. Ophthalmopathy progression prediction by the model yielded a sensitivity of about 69% and a specificity of roughly 72%.

Germline loops: CDR1 MNHNS, CDR2 SASEGT. V was cut by 6 bases and J by 0 bases, with 11 bases left in between. The CDR3 contains 14 residues. The TCR beta CDR3 regions underwent amplification from RNA transcripts. In the first round, RT-PCR was carried out with HTBI primers, and a multiplex PCR formed the second round. MiXCR was run by TCRdb on the multiplex PCR reads, yielding one entry per CDR3 protein. The sample has about 150,000 distinct CDR3 sequences, over 35% seen once; the top ten hold 4.5% to 6%. Sequenced: peripheral blood. This TCR was recovered from a woman aged 40 to 50 with Graves' ophthalmopathy. The chain employs TRBV6-1 and TRBJ1-2; D possibly corresponds to TRBD1 (5 bases). CDR3 in amino acids: CASRTANSNYGYTF. The CDR3 coding sequence is TGTGCCAGCAGGACAGCGAACTCTAACTATGGCTACACCTTC.